The 20 T cell receptor beta chains reported below all come from one sample, sequenced in a study of read filtering for tumor transcriptome and immune sequencing. This library used roughly 400 ng RNA and molecular barcoded adaptors spanning alpha/delta and beta/gamma chains. TCRdb reprocessed the reads via MiXCR and lists one record per CDR3 protein. The sample consists of roughly 35,000 distinct CDR3 sequences, about an eighth of them appearing once. Sequencing was done on a sample of a population of CD138-negative cells sorted from bone marrow. Source of these receptors: a donor at least 40 years old with multiple myeloma.

The sample holds many counts of this clonotype. V and J are TRBV3-1 and TRBJ2-2; D uncertain. The V end was cut by 2 bases, the J end by 5 bases, with 6 bases between. Germline CDR1 LGHDT, CDR2 YNNKEL (reference sequence). The CDR3 runs to 13 residues. CDR3 bases: TGTGCCAGCAGCCAACCTCCTACCGGGGAGCTGTTTTTT. Its protein product is CASSQPPTGELFF.

This clonotype was seen ten or more times. This chain uses TRBV25-1 with TRBJ2-7; 7 bases match TRBD2. The V gene's germline CDR1 is MGHDK and CDR2 SYGVNS. The ends lost 5 bases at V and 2 bases at J; junction bases unmatched: 3. This CDR3 is 13 amino acids long. CDR3 amino acids: CASSPAGAYEQYF. The CDR3 coding sequence is TGTGCCAGCAGTCCGGCGGGGGCCTACGAGCAGTACTTC.

This clonotype was detected a few times. A read error may be the cause here, since a much bigger clone is one base away. V usage is TRBV2 and J usage is TRBJ2-1, with 7 bases matching TRBD1. The CDR3 is 12 residues long. Per the germline V gene, CDR1 is SNHLY and CDR2 is FYNNEI. In nucleotides, the CDR3 is TGTGCCAGCACGACAGGGTACGATGAGCGGTTCTTC. Translation gives CASTTGYDERFF.

This clonotype has at least ten counts. V is TRBV15 and J is TRBJ1-4, with 7 bases that match TRBD1. The germline CDR1 and CDR2 sequences are LNHNV and YYDKDF (reference sequence). This CDR3 has 15 residues. Trimming at V came to 1 base and at J to 7 bases, leaving 6 bases not matched to a gene. CDR3: CATSRVPGGSEKLFF. The DNA for the CDR3 is TGTGCCACCAGCAGAGTTCCAGGGGGGAGTGAAAAACTGTTTTTT.

In this sample, this clonotype is medium-sized. The rearrangement links TRBV3-1 to TRBJ2-5; 13 positions match TRBD2. The CDR3 sequence is 18 residues long. The V segment lost 6 bases and the J segment 4 bases; nucleotides outside the gene matches: 14. The germline V gene encodes CDR1 LGHDT and CDR2 YNNKEL (reference sequence). The CDR3 sequence is CASRQSVLAGGPGETQYF. CDR3 sequence (DNA): TGTGCCAGCAGGCAAAGCGTACTAGCGGGAGGGCCGGGAGAGACCCAGTACTTC.

Points on this clonotype: A much larger clone differs from this one at a single base, so this may be a read error. This CDR3 is missing its conserved last phenylalanine or tryptophan, likely due to a read error. The V gene is TRBV7-2, the J gene TRBJ1-2; TRBD1 might be the D (5 bases). The germline V gene has CDR1 SGHTA and CDR2 FQGNSA. Between the trimmed V and J ends, which lost 1 base and 7 bases, there was a span of 7 bases. The CDR3 has 12 amino acids. CDR3 coding DNA: TGTGCCAGCAGCTTAGGCAGGGTTGGCTACACCTCC. Translating it yields CASSLGRVGYTS.

This clonotype was counted at least ten times. This chain links TRBV29-1 with TRBJ2-1, with 9 bases lining up with TRBD2. The CDR3 is 13 amino acids. CDR1 and CDR2 from the germline V gene are SQVTM and ANQGSEA. V shed 5 bases and J 7 bases; nucleotides not matched to a gene: 6. Here the CDR3 DNA reads TGCAGCGTTAAGGGACTAGCTGGGAATGAGCAGTTCTTC. Translated: CSVKGLAGNEQFF.

This rearrangement joins TRBV7-8 to TRBJ2-1; either TRBD1 or TRBD2 may supply D (5 bases each). Germline CDR1 and CDR2: SGHVS and FQNEAQ. V lost 1 base and J 7 bases, leaving 17 bases between the germline ends. This CDR3 region has 16 residues. The CDR3 region is CASSLDFQGGGNEQFF. The CDR3 bases are TGTGCCAGCAGCTTAGACTTCCAGGGCGGCGGGAATGAGCAGTTCTTC.

Regarding this clonotype: This could be a read error, since a much larger clone is one nucleotide away. The CDR3 loop is CASSQDAVPTGKLFF. DNA for the CDR3: TGCGCCAGCAGCCAAGATGCAGTGCCGACCGGGAAGCTGTTTTTT. The V gene is TRBV4-3, the J gene TRBJ2-2; perhaps TRBD2 as D (5 bases). There are 15 residues in the CDR3. CDR1 and CDR2 from the germline V gene are LGHNA and YSLEER.

By sample fraction, this clonotype is medium-sized (0.01 to 0.1%). This chain connects TRBV6-1 to TRBJ2-1; D is ambiguous. This CDR3 has 12 residues. Trimming removed 2 bases at V and 4 bases at J, with 3 bases between. Germline CDR1 is MNHNS and CDR2 is SASEGT. The CDR3, as DNA: TGTGCCAGCAGTGAAAGGTACAATGAGCAGTTCTTC. Translated: CASSERYNEQFF.

This clonotype has a count of ten or more. The chain employs TRBV20-1 and TRBJ2-7; 10 nucleotides agree with TRBD2. The CDR3 is 14 amino acids. Germline CDR1 reads DFQATT; CDR2 reads SNEGSKA (reference sequence). The V and J ends lost 6 bases and 0 bases, in that order; junction bases with no gene match: 5. DNA of the CDR3: TGCAGTGCCCGAAGCGGGAGGGCCTCCTACGAGCAGTACTTC. Amino acid sequence: CSARSGRASYEQYF.

The CDR3 bases are TGCAGTGCTAGAGATGGGGGACGGATTGAAGCTTTCTTT. Translating it yields CSARDGGRIEAFF. The chain recombines TRBV20-1 with TRBJ1-1; tentatively, D is TRBD1 (5 bases). Germline V gene lookup returns CDR1 DFQATT and CDR2 SNEGSKA (reference sequence). The V and J ends lost 0 bases and 7 bases respectively, with 12 bases between them. The CDR3 loop spans 13 amino acids.

This clonotype was found many times. The chain links TRBV6-2 or TRBV6-3 to TRBJ2-7, with 9 bases identical to TRBD1. In germline, CDR1 is MNHEY, CDR2 SVGEGT. This CDR3 comprises 15 residues. Germline trimming cut 8 bases from V and 2 bases from J; bases unmatched to any gene: 10. For the CDR3, the DNA is TGTGCCAGCGGGTTTTCCGGGACAGGGACCTACGAGCAGTACTTC. Translating it yields CASGFSGTGTYEQYF.

With respect to this clonotype: This clone may be a read error of a much larger clone one base away. The chain carries TRBV6-2 or TRBV6-3 and TRBJ2-7, with D maybe TRBD2 (5 bases). This CDR3 spans 15 amino acids. Germline lookup yields CDR1 MNHEY and CDR2 SVGEGT. V lost 2 bases and J lost 6, with 17 bases in between. CDR3 loop: CASSYMSGVDCEQYF. Written as DNA, the CDR3 is TGTGCCAGCAGTTACATGTCCGGGGTCGACTGCGAGCAGTACTTC.

On this clonotype: A much larger clone lies one base from this, so it may be a read error. This rearrangement joins TRBV20-1 to TRBJ2-5, with D uncertain. CDR3 length: 14 residues. CDR1 and CDR2 (germline): DFQATT, SNEGSKA (reference sequence). This CDR3 reads CSARDYAEQGTQYF. CDR3 nucleotide sequence: TGCAGTGCTAGAGATTACGCAGAACAAGGGACCCAGTACTTC.

There are many counts of this clonotype. V and J are TRBV5-1 and TRBJ1-1; no definite D call. V lost 1 base, J lost 2 bases, and 12 bases lay in between. The CDR3 is 15 amino acids. Germline CDR1 SGHRS, CDR2 YFSETQ. The CDR3 loop is CASSLYDGGNTEAFF. CDR3 DNA sequence: TGCGCCAGCAGCTTGTATGACGGAGGTAACACTGAAGCTTTCTTT. Based on the CDR3 plus reference TRBV5-1 and TRBJ1-1, the full variable domain is KAGVTQTPRYLIKTRGQQVTLSCSPISGHRSVSWYQQTPGQGLQFLFEYFSETQRNKGNFPGRFSGRQFSNSRSEMNVSTLELGDSALYLCASSLYDGGNTEAFFGQGTRLTVV.

This clonotype was seen repeatedly, ten times or more. The rearrangement links TRBV24-1 to TRBJ2-2, with a possible D match to TRBD2 (5 bases). Germline V gives CDR1 KGHDR, CDR2 SFDVKD. With 4 bases removed from V and 4 bases from J, the gap between germline ends came to 12 bases. CDR3 length equals 15 residues. The CDR3 spells CATSDSGRVTGELFF. Written as DNA, the CDR3 is TGTGCCACCAGTGACTCGGGAAGGGTCACCGGGGAGCTGTTTTTT.

This clonotype was detected ten times or more. V gene TRBV12-3 or TRBV12-4 combines with J gene TRBJ2-1; 10 nucleotides align to TRBD2. CDR3 length equals 16 residues. Trimming at V came to 5 bases and at J to 5 bases, leaving 9 bases not matched to a gene. The CDR3 loop is CASSARVAGGHNEQFF. CDR3 sequence (DNA): TGTGCCAGCAGTGCACGGGTAGCGGGAGGACACAATGAGCAGTTCTTC.

This clonotype has at least ten counts. The rearrangement uses TRBV6-1 and TRBJ2-1, with TRBD1 identical over 11 bases. This CDR3 contains 16 residues. The trim removed 4 bases at V and 9 bases at J, leaving 11 bases unmatched. The V gene's germline CDR1 is MNHNS and CDR2 SASEGT. CDR3 nucleotides: TGTGCCAGCAGTGGTCAAATAGGACAGGGGGCAGGTGAGCAGTTCTTC. It specifies CASSGQIGQGAGEQFF.

This clonotype was counted a few times. It differs at one base from a far larger clone, so likely a read error. V is TRBV3-1 and J is TRBJ1-6; no definite D call. The J call is uncertain, as TRBJ1-1 better fits the DNA end. This CDR3 comprises 15 residues. Per germline, CDR1 LGHDT and CDR2 YNNKEL (reference sequence). CDR3 nucleotide sequence: TGTGCCAGCAGCCGCAGCCCGCTGGTTGGGACTGAAGCTTTCTTT. It encodes CASSRSPLVGTEAFF.